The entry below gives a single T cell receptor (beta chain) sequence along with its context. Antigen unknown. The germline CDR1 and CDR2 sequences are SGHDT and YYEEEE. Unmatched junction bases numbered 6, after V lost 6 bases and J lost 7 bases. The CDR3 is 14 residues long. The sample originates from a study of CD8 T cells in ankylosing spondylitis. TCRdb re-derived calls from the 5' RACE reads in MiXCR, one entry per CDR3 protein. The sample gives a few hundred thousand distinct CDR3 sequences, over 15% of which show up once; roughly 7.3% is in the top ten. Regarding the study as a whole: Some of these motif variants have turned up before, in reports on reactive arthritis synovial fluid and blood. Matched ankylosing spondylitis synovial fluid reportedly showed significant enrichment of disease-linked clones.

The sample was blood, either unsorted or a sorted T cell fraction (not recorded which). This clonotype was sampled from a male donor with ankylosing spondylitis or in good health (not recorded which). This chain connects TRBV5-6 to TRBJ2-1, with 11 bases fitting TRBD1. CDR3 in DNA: TGTGCCAGCAAGAGGGACAGGGGGGGGAATGAGCAGTTCTTC. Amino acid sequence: CASKRDRGGNEQFF.